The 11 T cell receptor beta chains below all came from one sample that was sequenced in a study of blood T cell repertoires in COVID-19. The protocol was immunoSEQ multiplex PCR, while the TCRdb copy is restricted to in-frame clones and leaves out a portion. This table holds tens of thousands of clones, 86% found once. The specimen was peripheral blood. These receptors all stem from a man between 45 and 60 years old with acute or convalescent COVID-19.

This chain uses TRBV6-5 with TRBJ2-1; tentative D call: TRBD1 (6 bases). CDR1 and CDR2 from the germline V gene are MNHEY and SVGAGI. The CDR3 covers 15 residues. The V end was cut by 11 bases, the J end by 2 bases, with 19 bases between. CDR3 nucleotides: TGTGCCCCTCACAGGGCGCCCGAACCCTACAATGAGCAGTTCTTC. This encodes CAPHRAPEPYNEQFF.

The CDR3 DNA reads as TGTGCCAGCAGCGAGGGGACAGGGTCGTACACTGAAGCTTTCTTT. Translation gives CASSEGTGSYTEAFF. The chain combines TRBV9 with TRBJ1-1; the match to TRBD1 covers 9 bases. Trimming took 3 bases from V and 3 from J; bases not matched to a gene: 6. The germline V gene has CDR1 SGDLS and CDR2 YYNGEE. This CDR3 is 15 amino acids long.

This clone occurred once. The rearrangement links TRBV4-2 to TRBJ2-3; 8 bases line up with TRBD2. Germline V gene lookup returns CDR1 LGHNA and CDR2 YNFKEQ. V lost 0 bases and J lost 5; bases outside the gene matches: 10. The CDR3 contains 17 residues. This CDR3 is CASSQDDERENEDTQYF. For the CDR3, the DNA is TGTGCCAGCAGCCAAGATGATGAGCGGGAGAATGAAGATACGCAGTATTTT.

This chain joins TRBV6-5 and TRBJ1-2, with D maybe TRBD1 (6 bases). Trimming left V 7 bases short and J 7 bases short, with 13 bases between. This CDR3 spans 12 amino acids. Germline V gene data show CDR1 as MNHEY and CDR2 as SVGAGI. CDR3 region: CASTRGALGYTF. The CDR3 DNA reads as TGTGCCAGCACACGGGGGGCGCTTGGCTACACCTTC.

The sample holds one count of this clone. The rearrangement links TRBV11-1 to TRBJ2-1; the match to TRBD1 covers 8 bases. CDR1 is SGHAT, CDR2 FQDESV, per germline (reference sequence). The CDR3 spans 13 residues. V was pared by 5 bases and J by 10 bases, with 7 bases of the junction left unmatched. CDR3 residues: CASSTDRGAEQFF. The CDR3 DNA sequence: TGTGCCAGCAGCACCGACAGGGGAGCGGAGCAGTTCTTC.

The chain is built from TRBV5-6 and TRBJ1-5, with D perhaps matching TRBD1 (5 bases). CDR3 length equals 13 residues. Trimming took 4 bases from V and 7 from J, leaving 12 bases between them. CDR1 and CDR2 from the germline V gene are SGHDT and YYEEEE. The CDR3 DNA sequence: TGTGCCAGCAGCGTAACGGGGGGACAGCCCCAGCATTTT. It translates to CASSVTGGQPQHF.

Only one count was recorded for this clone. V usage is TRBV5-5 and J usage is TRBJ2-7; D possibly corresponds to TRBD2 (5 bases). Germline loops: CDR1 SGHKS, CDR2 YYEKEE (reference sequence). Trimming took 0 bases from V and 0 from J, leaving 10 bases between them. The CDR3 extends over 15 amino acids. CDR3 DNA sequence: TGTGCCAGCAGCTTGGCCGCGGGTTCCTCCTACGAGCAGTACTTC. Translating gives CASSLAAGSSYEQYF.

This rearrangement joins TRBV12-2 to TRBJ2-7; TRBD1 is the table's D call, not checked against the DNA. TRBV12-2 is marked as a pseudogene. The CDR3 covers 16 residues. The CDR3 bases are TGTGCAAGTCGCTTAAAAGGGACAGCGCCGCCGAGGGAGCAGTACTTC. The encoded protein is CASRLKGTAPPREQYF.

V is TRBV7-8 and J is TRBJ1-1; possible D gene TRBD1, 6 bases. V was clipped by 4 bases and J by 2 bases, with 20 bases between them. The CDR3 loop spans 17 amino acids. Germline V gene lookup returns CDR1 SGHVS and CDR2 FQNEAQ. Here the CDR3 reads CASSSGTPNPLNTEAFF. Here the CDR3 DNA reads TGTGCCAGCAGCTCAGGGACACCTAACCCCCTTAACACTGAAGCTTTCTTT.

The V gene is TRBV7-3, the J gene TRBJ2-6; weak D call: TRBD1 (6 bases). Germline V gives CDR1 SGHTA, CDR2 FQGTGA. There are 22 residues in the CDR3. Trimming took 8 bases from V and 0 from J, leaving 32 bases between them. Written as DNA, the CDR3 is TGTGCCAGCCCCCGGCCGTTCAACGGGACACCTCCCCGACACTCTGGGGCCAACGTCCTGACTTTC. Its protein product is CASPRPFNGTPPRHSGANVLTF.

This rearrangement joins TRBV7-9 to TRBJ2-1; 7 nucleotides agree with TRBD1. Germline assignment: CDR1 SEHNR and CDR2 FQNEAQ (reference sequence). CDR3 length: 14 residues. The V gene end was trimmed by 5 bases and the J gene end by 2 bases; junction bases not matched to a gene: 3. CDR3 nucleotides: TGTGCCAGCAGCGGACAGGCGACCTACAATGAGCAGTTCTTC. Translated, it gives CASSGQATYNEQFF.